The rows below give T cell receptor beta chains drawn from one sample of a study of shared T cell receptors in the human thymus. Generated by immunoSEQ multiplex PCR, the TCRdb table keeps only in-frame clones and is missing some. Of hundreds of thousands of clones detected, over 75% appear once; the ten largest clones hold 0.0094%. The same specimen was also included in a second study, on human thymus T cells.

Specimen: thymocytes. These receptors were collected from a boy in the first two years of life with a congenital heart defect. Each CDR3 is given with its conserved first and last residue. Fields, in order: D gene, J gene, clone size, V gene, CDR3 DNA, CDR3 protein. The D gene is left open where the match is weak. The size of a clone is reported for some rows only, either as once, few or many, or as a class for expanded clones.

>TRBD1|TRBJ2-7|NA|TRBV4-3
TGCGCCAGCAGCCAAGAATCAGGGGGCGAGCAGTACTTC
CASSQESGGEQYF
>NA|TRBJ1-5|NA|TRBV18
TGTGCCAGCTCACCATTTTCACAGTATAGCAATCAGCCCCAGCATTTT
CASSPFSQYSNQPQHF
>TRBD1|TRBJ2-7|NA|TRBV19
TGTGCCAGTAGTGTATTGGGACAGACATACGAGCAGTACTTC
CASSVLGQTYEQYF
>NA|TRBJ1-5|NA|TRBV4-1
TGCGCCAGCAGCCAAGAGGACAGACTATATAGCAATCAGCCCCAGCATTTT
CASSQEDRLYSNQPQHF
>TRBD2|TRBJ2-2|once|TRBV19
TGTGCCAGTAGTATACCGGAACTAGCGGACACCGGGGAGCTGTTTTTT
CASSIPELADTGELFF
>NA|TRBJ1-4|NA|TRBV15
TGTGCCACCAGCAGAGGCGTTAATGAAAAACTGTTTTTT
CATSRGVNEKLFF
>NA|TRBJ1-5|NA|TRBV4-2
TGTGCCAGCAGCCAAGATCGGTCGGGAATCAATCAGCCCCAGCATTTT
CASSQDRSGINQPQHF
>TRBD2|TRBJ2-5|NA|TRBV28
TGTGCCAGCAGTTTTTCCGGGACTAGCGGGACGATTAGTCAGACCCAGTACTTC
CASSFSGTSGTISQTQYF
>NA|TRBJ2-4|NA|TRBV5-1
TGCGCCAGCAGCTTGGTGGGGCAGGATCAAAAAAACATTCAGTACTTC
CASSLVGQDQKNIQYF
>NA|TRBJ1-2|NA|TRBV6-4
TGTGCCAGCAGTGACGGCCAGTACCCCTATGGCTACACCTTC
CASSDGQYPYGYTF
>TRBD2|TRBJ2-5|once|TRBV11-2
TGTGCCAGCAGCCCCAGCGGGAGAGGAAGAGAGACCCAGTACTTC
CASSPSGRGRETQYF
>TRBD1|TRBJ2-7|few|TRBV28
TGTGCCAGCAGTTTACACAGGGGAATGTACTTC
CASSLHRGMYF
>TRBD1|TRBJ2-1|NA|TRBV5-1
TGCGCCAGCAGCTTGACACAGGGGGCTCCCAATGAGCAGTTCTTC
CASSLTQGAPNEQFF
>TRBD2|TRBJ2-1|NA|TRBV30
TGTGCCTGGAGTGTACGTCTAGCGGGACCAGGGGATGAGCAGTTCTTC
CAWSVRLAGPGDEQFF
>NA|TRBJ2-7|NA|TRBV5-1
TGCGCCAGCAGCTTTGACAGCCTCTACGAGCAGTACTTC
CASSFDSLYEQYF
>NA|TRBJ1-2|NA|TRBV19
TGTGCCAGTAGGATAGCGGGGCAGCGGGAGTATGGCTACACCTTC
CASRIAGQREYGYTF
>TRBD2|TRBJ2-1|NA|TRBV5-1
TGCGCCAGCAGCTTGGGACTAGCGCCAGAGCAGTTCTTC
CASSLGLAPEQFF
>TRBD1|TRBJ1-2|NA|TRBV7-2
TGTGCCAGCAGCCGAGGGGGATACAGGGGGAGTAACTATGGCTACACCTTC
CASSRGGYRGSNYGYTF
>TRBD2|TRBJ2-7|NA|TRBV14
TGTGCCAGCAGTCTAAATAGCGGGAGGCGATTCTACGAGCAGTACTTC
CASSLNSGRRFYEQYF
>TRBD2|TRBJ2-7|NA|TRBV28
TGTGCCAGCAGTTTGTTCCATCCGGGCCTAGGACTAGCGGGATGGAACGAGCAGTACTTC
CASSLFHPGLGLAGWNEQYF
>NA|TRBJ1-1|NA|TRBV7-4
TGTGCCAACGAACTTGGACAGATGAACACTGAAGCTTTCTTT
CANELGQMNTEAFF
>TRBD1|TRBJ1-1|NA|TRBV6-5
TGTGCCAGCAGTTCCCGACAGGGCACTGAAGCTTTCTTT
CASSSRQGTEAFF
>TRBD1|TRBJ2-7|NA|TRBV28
TGTGCCAGCATCCCGACAGGGTCACGATACGAGCAGTACTTC
CASIPTGSRYEQYF
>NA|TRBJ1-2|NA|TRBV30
TGTGCCTGGGGACACACACTTAACTATGGCTACACCTTC
CAWGHTLNYGYTF
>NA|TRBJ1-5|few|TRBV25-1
TGTGCCAGCAGTGAATCGGGGGAGCGAGGACCCCAGCATTTT
CASSESGERGPQHF
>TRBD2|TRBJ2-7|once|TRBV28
TGTGCCAGCAGTTCTTCCACCCTCGGACTAGCGGGAGTCTACGAGCAGTACTTC
CASSSSTLGLAGVYEQYF
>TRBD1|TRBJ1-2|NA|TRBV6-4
TGTGCCAGCAGTGACGCCCCGGGACAGGGAGCTGATGGCTACACCTTC
CASSDAPGQGADGYTF
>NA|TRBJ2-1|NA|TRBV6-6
TGTGCCAGCAGTTACCGGGACTCCCCGGTTAGGGTCTTC
CASSYRDSPVRVF
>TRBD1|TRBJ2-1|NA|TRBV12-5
TGTGCTAGTGGTTTGGTACGGGAACAGGGGGTTGGTGAGCAGTTCTTC
CASGLVREQGVGEQFF
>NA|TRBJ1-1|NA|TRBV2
TGTGCCAGCACACGCAACTCCAACACTGAAGCTTTCTTT
CASTRNSNTEAFF
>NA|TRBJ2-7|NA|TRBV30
TGTGCCTGGAGCGGATTATCAGGCACGTACGAGCAGTACTTC
CAWSGLSGTYEQYF
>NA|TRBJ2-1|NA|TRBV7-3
TGTGCCAGCAGCTCCGAGAGCAGGCATGAGCAGTTCTTC
CASSSESRHEQFF
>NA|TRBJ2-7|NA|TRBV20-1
TGCAGTGTAACAGCCTTCTACGAGCAGTACTTC
CSVTAFYEQYF
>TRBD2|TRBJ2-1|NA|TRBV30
TGTGCCTGGAGTGTAAAGGGTAAGAGGAGACTAGCGGGAGTATCGTGTAATAATGAGCAGTTCTTC
CAWSVKGKRRLAGVSCNNEQFF
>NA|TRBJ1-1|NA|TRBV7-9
TGTGCCAGCAGCTTAGGTTTCCGGTATGAAGCTTTCTTT
CASSLGFRYEAFF
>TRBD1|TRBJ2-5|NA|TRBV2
TGTGCCAGCGTCTTCCCGAGACAGGGGCCAGGGGAGACCCAGTACTTC
CASVFPRQGPGETQYF
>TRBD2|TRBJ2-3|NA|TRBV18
TGTGCCAGCTCACCGGTAGGACTAGCGGGGGTCGGCACAGATACGCAGTATTTT
CASSPVGLAGVGTDTQYF
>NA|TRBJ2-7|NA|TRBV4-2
TGTGCCAGCAGCCAAGATTTTACGGGACTGGCGGGTTACGAGCAGTACTTC
CASSQDFTGLAGYEQYF
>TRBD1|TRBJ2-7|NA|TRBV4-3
TGCGCCAGCAGCCCTTTCCGGGACAGGGGGCGGCAATCCTACGAGCAGTACTTC
CASSPFRDRGRQSYEQYF
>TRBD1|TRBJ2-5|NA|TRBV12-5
TGTGCTAGTGGTTTGGTTGACAGGGAAGAGACCCAGTACTTC
CASGLVDREETQYF
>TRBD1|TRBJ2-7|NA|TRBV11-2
TGTGCCAGCAGCCACCCCCTCGGGACAGGGGATGATTTTGTGCAGTACTTC
CASSHPLGTGDDFVQYF
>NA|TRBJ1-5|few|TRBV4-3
TGCGCCAGCAGCCAAGGACAGAATCAGCCCCAGCATTTT
CASSQGQNQPQHF
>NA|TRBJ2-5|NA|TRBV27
TGTGCCAGCAGCCCGACACCCCCCGGGACCCAGTACTTC
CASSPTPPGTQYF
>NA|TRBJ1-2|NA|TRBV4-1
TGCGCCAGCAGCCATCCCTCCCCCCCGCTGTACCCGCGGCTGTATGGCTACACCTTC
CASSHPSPPLYPRLYGYTF
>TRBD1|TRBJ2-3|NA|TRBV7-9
TGTGCCAGCAGCTTTAACAGGGGGCTCGCAGATACGCAGTATTTT
CASSFNRGLADTQYF
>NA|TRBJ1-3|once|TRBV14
TGTGCCAGCAGCCAGGACCACAGGGTGGGGCGAAACACCATATATTTT
CASSQDHRVGRNTIYF